Listed here are 10 T cell receptor beta chains from one sample, sequenced in a study of graft-versus-host responses after intestinal transplantation. Data came from immunoSEQ multiplex PCR; TCRdb stores just in-frame clones and leaves some out. This sample has just over 20,000 clones, with about 91% found just once. Material: PBMCs, obtained roughly 65 days after intestinal transplantation. These receptors came from a human patient who received an intestinal transplant, so some T cells may come from the graft donor.

The chain joins TRBV4-1 to TRBJ2-5; D possibly corresponds to TRBD1 (6 bases). The DNA end is more similar to TRBJ2-7, so the J call may be wrong. The CDR3 runs 17 residues. CDR1 and CDR2 (germline): MGHRA, YSYEKL. CDR3 sequence: CASSQDEGGVSPYEQYF. DNA of the CDR3: TGCGCCAGCAGCCAAGATGAAGGGGGAGTTTCGCCCTACGAGCAGTACTTC.

The V gene is TRBV11-2, the J gene TRBJ2-5, with D perhaps TRBD1 (5 bases). Germline CDR1 SGHAT, CDR2 FQNNGV. The V end was cut by 4 bases, the J end by 1 base, with 7 bases between. The CDR3 is 13 amino acids. In DNA, the CDR3 is TGTGCCAGCAGCTGGACACTCCAAGAGACCCAGTACTTC. Amino acids: CASSWTLQETQYF.

The V gene is TRBV6-4, the J gene TRBJ1-4; tentative D call: TRBD1 (6 bases). Trimming left V 0 bases short and J 8 bases short, with 13 bases between. Per germline, CDR1 MRHNA and CDR2 SNTAGT. CDR3 length equals 15 residues. CDR3 sequence: CASSDSGGLREKLFF. CDR3 sequence (DNA): TGTGCCAGCAGTGACTCCGGGGGGCTCAGGGAAAAACTGTTTTTT.

Relative to its sample, this clone is medium-sized (0.01 to 0.1%). The chain has TRBV4-3 and TRBJ1-4; D perhaps matches TRBD1 (5 bases). CDR1 is LGHNA and CDR2 is YSLEER in the germline V gene. Trimming stripped 5 bases from V and 2 bases from J, with 15 bases between. This CDR3 comprises 16 residues. CDR3 sequence reads: CASSVGGGFTNEKLFF. In nucleotides, the CDR3 is TGCGCCAGCAGCGTCGGGGGAGGATTTACTAATGAAAAACTGTTTTTT.

The rearrangement links TRBV7-2 to TRBJ2-3; 7 bases are a match to TRBD1. The CDR3 is made up of 13 amino acids. V lost 1 base and J lost 8; bases outside the gene matches: 3. Per germline, CDR1 SGHTA and CDR2 FQGNSA. CDR3 sequence: CASSLGQGGTQYF. The CDR3 DNA reads TGTGCCAGCAGCTTAGGACAGGGTGGTACGCAGTATTTT.

This sequence joins TRBV4-3 and TRBJ2-1, with D unclear. The germline V gene has CDR1 LGHNA and CDR2 YSLEER. V was pared by 1 base and J by 5 bases, with 12 bases between. The CDR3 loop spans 15 amino acids. Written as DNA, the CDR3 is TGCGCCAGCAGCCAAGCCCGTCTATCCAACAATGAGCAGTTCTTC. It yields the protein CASSQARLSNNEQFF.

J is TRBJ2-2 and V is TRBV11-3; D uncertain. CDR1 SGHNT and CDR2 YENEEA come from the germline V gene. V lost 2 bases, J lost 6 bases, and 7 bases lay in between. CDR3 length: 13 residues. The CDR3 is CASSLISAGELFF. The CDR3 coding sequence is TGTGCCAGCAGCTTAATTTCGGCCGGGGAGCTGTTTTTT.

The genes are TRBV5-1 and TRBJ1-1; TRBD1 is a possible D gene (5 bases). The germline gives CDR1 SGHRS, CDR2 YFSETQ. V lost 7 bases, J lost 4 bases, and 14 bases lay in between. This CDR3 is 13 amino acids long. For the CDR3, the DNA is TGCGCCAGCGTACAGGCCGGGGGCACTGAAGCTTTCTTT. Encoded protein: CASVQAGGTEAFF.

The rearrangement uses TRBV6-1 and TRBJ1-3; D might be TRBD1 (6 bases). CDR3 length equals 14 residues. From germline, CDR1 is MNHNS and CDR2 SASEGT. V was shortened by 6 bases and J by 2 bases, with 11 bases between the two germline ends. The CDR3 region is CASRSGDTGNTIYF. The CDR3 DNA reads as TGTGCCAGCAGATCAGGGGATACTGGAAACACCATATATTTT.

The V and J genes are TRBV10-1 and TRBJ2-2; D is uncertain. Germline CDR1 is WNHNN and CDR2 is SYGVQD (reference sequence). The CDR3 length is 12 residues. V lost 5 bases to trimming and J lost 4 bases, with 5 bases between them. The CDR3 DNA follows: TGCGCCAGCAGTATTTCCACCGGGGAGCTGTTTTTT. The encoded protein is CASSISTGELFF.